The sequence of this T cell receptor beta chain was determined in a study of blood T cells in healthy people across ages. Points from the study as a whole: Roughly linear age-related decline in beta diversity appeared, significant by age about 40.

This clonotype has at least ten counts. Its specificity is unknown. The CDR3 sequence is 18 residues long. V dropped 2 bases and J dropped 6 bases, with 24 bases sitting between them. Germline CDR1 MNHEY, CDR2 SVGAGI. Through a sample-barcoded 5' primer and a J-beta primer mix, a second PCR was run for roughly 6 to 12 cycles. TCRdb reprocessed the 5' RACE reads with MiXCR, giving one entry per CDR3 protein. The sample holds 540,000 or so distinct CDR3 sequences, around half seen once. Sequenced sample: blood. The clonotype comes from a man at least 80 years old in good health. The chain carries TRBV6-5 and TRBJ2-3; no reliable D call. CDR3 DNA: TGTGCCAGCAGTTACCCACCCCCGTGGGGTACCCAGACGGATACGCAGTATTTT. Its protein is CASSYPPPWGTQTDTQYF.